This T cell receptor beta chain was found in a study of vaccination effects on CD4 cells after COVID-19. Study-wide points: Marked contraction was observed in infection-induced and vaccine-induced clones late after vaccination.

Turning to this clone: Antigen: not known.

Germline CDR1 SGHDN, CDR2 FVKESK. The CDR3 totals 12 residues. V was pared by 5 bases and J by 6 bases, with 8 bases between. Ahead of sequencing, the ViraFEST assay grew antigen-specific CD4+ T cells using viral peptide pools. Culture proceeded for under twelve days, and CD4+ T cells were then isolated. Each participant was administered two doses of either the BNT162b2 or the mRNA-1273 vaccine. Using immunoSEQ multiplex PCR, the repertoire was profiled, and TCRdb retains in-frame clones only, with some absent. The sample consists of roughly 46,000 clones, over 60% of them appearing once. The sequenced sample was CD4+ T cells from PBMCs cultured with HCoV-OC43 spike peptides, obtained after COVID-19 vaccination. Subset here: HCoV-OC43 spike overlapping peptide pool stimulation. The clonotype was recovered from a human donor who received a COVID-19 vaccine. This sequence joins TRBV14 and TRBJ2-4, with D perhaps matching TRBD1 (6 bases). CDR3 in DNA: TGTGCCAGCAGCGTAGGGGGAAACATTCAGTACTTC. Translating gives CASSVGGNIQYF. The variable domain in full, with the rest retrieved from reference TRBV14 and TRBJ2-4, is EAGVTQFPSHSVIEKGQTVTLRCDPISGHDNLYWYRRVMGKEIKFLLHFVKESKQDESGMPNNRFLAERTGGTYSTLKVQPAELEDSGVYFCASSVGGNIQYFGAGTRLSVL.